This T cell receptor (beta chain) was captured in a study of cytomegalovirus exposure and HLA in healthy donors. PCR employed 60 Vbeta and 13 Jbeta primers. Sequencing used immunoSEQ multiplex PCR; TCRdb keeps in-frame clones, though not all of them. The table includes 150,000 or so clones, over 70% detected once. Study-level results: Within an earlier analysis, most TCR beta V segments proved productive either about 87% or about 30% of the time. The study carried out a later analysis of TCR beta sequences. It associated some 15,000 of them with specific HLA alleles at a false discovery rate of 0.05.

Note on this clone: The antigen remains undetermined.

The CDR3 spans 16 residues. V lost 6 bases and J lost 5; bases outside the gene matches: 14. Germline CDR1 reads SQVTM; CDR2 reads ANQGSEA. This clonotype originated in a man aged 50 to 60 in good health and CMV-seropositive. The chain recombines TRBV29-1 with TRBJ2-3, with TRBD1 matching over 10 bases. The sequencing sample was made of PBMCs. The CDR3 is CSVHRDRGNVGDTQYF. In DNA form, the CDR3 reads TGCAGCGTGCACCGGGACAGGGGTAACGTGGGAGATACGCAGTATTTT.